Listed here are 8 T cell receptor beta chains from one sample, sequenced in a study of T cell responses to AZD1222 COVID-19 vaccine (dated by TCRdb to 2020 to 2023). The meaning of the sample's time point label: about 28 days (+/-7) after the second vaccine dose. Library construction relied on the immunoSEQ multiplex PCR assay. TCRdb holds this immuneACCESS table with in-frame rearrangements only. Some clones are missing; in checked studies, unresolved V genes explain under half, and the rest has no known cause. The sample contains about 130,000 clones, roughly 93% of them found a single time. Of the sample, around 1% is held by the ten largest clones. The input for sequencing was peripheral blood, taken 28 days after the second AZD1222 dose. The receptors were gathered from an adult who received the AZD1222 COVID-19 vaccine.

J is TRBJ1-1 and V is TRBV30; no definite D call. V lost 6 bases and J lost 3, with 11 bases in between. There are 12 residues in the CDR3. CDR1 GTSNPN and CDR2 SVGIG come from the germline V gene (reference sequence). The DNA for the CDR3 is TGTGCCTGTTCCCGGTCCCACACTGAAGCTTTCTTT. Amino acids: CACSRSHTEAFF.

The chain combines TRBV7-8 with TRBJ1-1; TRBD1 agrees at 8 bases. The CDR3 runs to 14 residues. After removal of 5 bases from V and 3 bases from J, the junction contained 5 bases not matched to a gene. Per germline, CDR1 SGHVS and CDR2 FQNEAQ. The chain's CDR3 is CASSQQGGDTEAFF. CDR3 DNA sequence: TGTGCCAGCAGCCAACAGGGGGGGGACACTGAAGCTTTCTTT.

The V and J genes are TRBV6-1 and TRBJ1-2, with D maybe TRBD1 (5 bases). V lost 3 bases and J 8 bases, leaving 22 bases between the germline ends. Germline CDR1 and CDR2: MNHNS and SASEGT. The CDR3 has 16 amino acids. The CDR3 region is CASSEMSPRQGRGYTF. The CDR3 nucleotides are TGTGCCAGCAGTGAGATGTCCCCTCGGCAGGGACGCGGCTACACCTTC.

The CDR3 protein is CASSQVAQGPYEQYF. DNA for the CDR3: TGCGCCAGCAGCCAAGTCGCGCAGGGCCCCTACGAGCAGTACTTC. This chain joins TRBV4-1 and TRBJ2-7; weak D call: TRBD1 (5 bases). The V and J ends lost 1 base and 2 bases respectively, with 12 bases between them. Germline-derived CDR1 and CDR2 are MGHRA and YSYEKL. This CDR3 comprises 15 residues.

The table lists this clone with a count of one. V usage is TRBV5-1 and J usage is TRBJ2-7; D gene unclear. V lost 4 bases and J lost 3, with 14 bases in between. CDR1 and CDR2 (germline): SGHRS, YFSETQ. This CDR3 has 14 amino acids. The CDR3 loop reads CASSPPPVYYEQYF. CDR3 sequence (DNA): TGCGCCAGCAGCCCCCCCCCGGTATACTACGAGCAGTACTTC.

V is TRBV11-2 and J is TRBJ1-2, with D perhaps matching TRBD1 (6 bases). V was trimmed by 5 bases and J by 1 base, leaving 23 bases between them. The CDR3 is 18 residues long. Looked up from germline, CDR1 is SGHAT and CDR2 is FQNNGV. As DNA, the CDR3 is TGTGCCAGCAGCCCCATAACCCCCCGACAGGCTGTTAACTATGGCTACACCTTC. This encodes CASSPITPRQAVNYGYTF. Together with reference TRBV11-2 and TRBJ1-2, the CDR3 gives the full variable domain: EAGVAQSPRYKIIEKRQSVAFWCNPISGHATLYWYQQILGQGPKLLIQFQNNGVVDDSQLPKDRFSAERLKGVDSTLKIQPAKLEDSAVYLCASSPITPRQAVNYGYTFGSGTRLTVV.

This clone was recorded once. The chain is built from TRBV6-5 and TRBJ2-7, with a possible D match to TRBD1 (6 bases). Trimming cost V 7 bases and J 5 bases, with 18 bases left between them. There are 14 residues in the CDR3. Looked up from germline, CDR1 is MNHEY and CDR2 is SVGAGI. In nucleotides, the CDR3 is TGTGCCAGCACCAAGGACAGACCCCCCAACGAGCAGTACTTC. Translated: CASTKDRPPNEQYF.

The rearrangement uses TRBV6-2 or TRBV6-3 and TRBJ2-4, with 13 bases identical to TRBD2. The CDR3 length is 18 residues. Germline V gene lookup returns CDR1 MNHEY and CDR2 SVGEGT. Trimming at V came to 2 bases and at J to 2 bases, leaving 6 bases not matched to a gene. CDR3 sequence (DNA): TGTGCCAGCAGTTACGGGACTAGCGGGATATGGCCCAAAAACATTCAGTACTTC. Protein sequence: CASSYGTSGIWPKNIQYF.